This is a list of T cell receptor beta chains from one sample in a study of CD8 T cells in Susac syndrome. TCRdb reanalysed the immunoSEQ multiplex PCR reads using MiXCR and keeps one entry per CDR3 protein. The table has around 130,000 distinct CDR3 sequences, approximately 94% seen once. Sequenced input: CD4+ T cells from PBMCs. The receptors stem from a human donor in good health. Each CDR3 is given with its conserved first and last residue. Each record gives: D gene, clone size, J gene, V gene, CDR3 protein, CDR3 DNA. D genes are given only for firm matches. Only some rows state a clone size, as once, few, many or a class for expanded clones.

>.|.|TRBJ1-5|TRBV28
CASSVEARGNQPQHF
TGTGCCAGCAGTGTAGAGGCCAGGGGCAATCAGCCCCAGCATTTT
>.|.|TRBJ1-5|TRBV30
CAWSQESNQPQHF
TGTGCCTGGAGCCAGGAGAGCAATCAGCCCCAGCATTTT
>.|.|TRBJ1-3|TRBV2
CASSADTLSGNTIYF
TGTGCCAGCAGTGCCGACACGCTCTCTGGAAACACCATATATTTT
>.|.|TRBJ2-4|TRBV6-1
CASSPGGGVTKNIQYF
TGTGCCAGCAGTCCCGGGGGTGGGGTGACCAAAAACATTCAGTACTTC
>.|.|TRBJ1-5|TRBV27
CASSYRYSNQPQHF
TGTGCCAGCAGTTACAGGTATAGCAATCAGCCCCAGCATTTT
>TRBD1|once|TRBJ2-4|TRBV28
CASSLWGDRRNIQYF
TGTGCCAGCAGTTTATGGGGGGACAGAAGAAACATTCAGTACTTC
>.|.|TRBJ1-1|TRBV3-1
CASSRGRGTEAFF
TGTGCCAGCAGTCGGGGCAGGGGAACTGAAGCTTTCTTT
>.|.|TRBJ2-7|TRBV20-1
CSARDALYPLDYEQYF
TGCAGTGCTAGAGACGCCCTTTACCCCCTTGACTACGAGCAGTACTTC
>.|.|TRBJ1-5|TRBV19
CASSRGKYQPQHF
TGTGCCAGTAGTCGCGGGAAATATCAGCCCCAGCATTTT
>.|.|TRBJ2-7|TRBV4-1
CASSQAGPNDEEQYF
TGCGCCAGCAGCCAAGCGGGACCCAATGACGAGGAGCAGTACTTC
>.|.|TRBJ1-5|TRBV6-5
CASILQGGVRGNQPQHF
TGTGCCAGCATTCTCCAGGGTGGCGTCCGGGGCAATCAGCCCCAGCATTTT
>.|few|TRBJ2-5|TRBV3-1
CASFLGQGETQYF
TGTGCCTCCTTTTTGGGCCAGGGTGAGACCCAGTACTTC
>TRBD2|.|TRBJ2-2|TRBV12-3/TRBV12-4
CASSFSGSAGELFF
TGTGCCAGCAGCTTTAGCGGGAGCGCCGGGGAGCTGTTTTTT
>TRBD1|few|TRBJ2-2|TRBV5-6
CASSSTGDTGELFF
TGTGCCAGCAGCTCGACAGGGGACACCGGGGAGCTGTTTTTT
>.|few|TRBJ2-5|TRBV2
CASSGGLQETQYF
TGTGCCAGCAGTGGGGGACTTCAAGAGACCCAGTACTTC
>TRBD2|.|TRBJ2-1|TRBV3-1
CASSQEGRAGGHHEQFF
TGTGCCAGCAGCCAAGAGGGTCGAGCGGGAGGGCATCATGAGCAGTTCTTC
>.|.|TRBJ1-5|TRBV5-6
CASSSATDGSGNQPQHF
TGTGCCAGCAGCTCGGCTACGGACGGATCCGGCAATCAGCCCCAGCATTTT
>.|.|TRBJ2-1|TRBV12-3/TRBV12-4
CASNVRPSNEQFF
TGTGCCAGCAATGTCAGACCGTCCAATGAGCAGTTCTTC
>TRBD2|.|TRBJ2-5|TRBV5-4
CASSEGVAGVLGRETQYF
TGTGCCAGCAGCGAAGGGGTAGCGGGAGTTCTGGGGAGGGAGACCCAGTACTTC
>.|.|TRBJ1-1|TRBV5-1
CASSLTQGTEAFF
TGCGCCAGCAGCTTGACTCAGGGCACTGAAGCTTTCTTT
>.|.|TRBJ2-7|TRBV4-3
CASSQDIYWGNEQYF
TGCGCCAGCAGCCAAGATATTTATTGGGGAAACGAGCAGTACTTC